Listed here are 25 T cell receptor beta chains from one sample, sequenced in a study of PD-1 and CTLA-4 blockade in melanoma. TCRdb keeps only in-frame clones here, not all; method: immunoSEQ multiplex PCR. The sample holds some 11,000 clones, 82% seen once. The sequenced sample was CD8+ T cells from peripheral blood, obtained from a patient given anti-PD-1 treatment. Source of these receptors: a human donor with melanoma.

The chain is built from TRBV29-1 and TRBJ2-2, with 11 bases lining up with TRBD2. The CDR3 extends over 15 amino acids. Per the germline V gene, CDR1 is SQVTM and CDR2 is ANQGSEA. The junction had 5 bases not matched to a gene; V was cut back by 5 bases and J by 3 bases. Written as DNA, the CDR3 is TGCAGCGTTTTAACTAGCGGGAGTTACACCGGGGAGCTGTTTTTT. Translation gives CSVLTSGSYTGELFF.

The J gene is TRBJ2-3, the V gene TRBV11-3; D might be TRBD2 (6 bases). V lost 11 bases and J lost 4, with 10 bases in between. The V gene's germline CDR1 is SGHNT and CDR2 YENEEA. The CDR3 has 11 amino acids. The CDR3 DNA reads TGTGCCTCTCGGGAGTCAGATACGCAGTATTTT. It encodes CASRESDTQYF.

The J gene is TRBJ2-7, the V gene TRBV27; D may be TRBD2 (6 bases). This CDR3 has 13 amino acids. The germline V and J ends were trimmed by 5 bases and 4 bases, with 12 bases remaining between them. The V gene's germline CDR1 is MNHEY and CDR2 SMNVEV (reference sequence). The CDR3 region is CASSPLGGYEQYF. Written as DNA, the CDR3 is TGTGCCAGCAGTCCACTGGGGGGTTACGAGCAGTACTTC.

This chain links TRBV24-1 with TRBJ2-3; tentatively, D is TRBD2 (5 bases). This CDR3 has 14 residues. V was trimmed by 3 bases and J by 6 bases, leaving 12 bases between them. Looked up from germline, CDR1 is KGHDR and CDR2 is SFDVKD. The CDR3 loop reads CATSDSGRVDTQYF. The CDR3 DNA reads TGTGCCACCAGTGATAGTGGGAGAGTGGATACGCAGTATTTT.

The CDR3 DNA sequence: TGTGCCAGCAGCTTTACAGGGACTAGCGGGGCCCGGTCCTACAATGAGCAGTTCTTC. Encoded protein: CASSFTGTSGARSYNEQFF. The V and J genes are TRBV7-9 and TRBJ2-1, with TRBD2 identical over 13 bases. Germline V gene lookup returns CDR1 SEHNR and CDR2 FQNEAQ (reference sequence). Germline trimming cut 3 bases from V and 1 base from J; bases unmatched to any gene: 9. This CDR3 contains 19 residues.

The chain has TRBV7-6 and TRBJ2-2; D might be TRBD2 (7 bases). The V gene's germline CDR1 is SGHVS and CDR2 FNYEAQ. The CDR3 is made up of 16 amino acids. V lost 0 bases and J 4 bases, leaving 12 bases between the germline ends. The CDR3 reads CASSLAGGGSTGELFF. In nucleotides, the CDR3 is TGTGCCAGCAGCTTAGCGGGAGGGGGGTCCACCGGGGAGCTGTTTTTT. The full variable domain, with the rest looked up from reference TRBV7-6 and TRBJ2-2, is GAGVSQSPRYKVTKRGQDVALRCDPISGHVSLYWYRQALGQGPEFLTYFNYEAQQDKSGLPNDRFSAERPEGSISTLTIQRTEQRDSAMYRCASSLAGGGSTGELFFGEGSRLTVL.

This rearrangement joins TRBV6-6 to TRBJ2-2, with D possibly being TRBD2 (6 bases). The V gene's germline CDR1 is MNHNY and CDR2 SVGAGI (reference sequence). CDR3 length: 13 amino acids. V was cut by 10 bases and J by 2 bases, with 11 bases left in between. Written as DNA, the CDR3 is TGTGCCATCCCCGGGGGAAACACCGGGGAGCTGTTTTTT. Protein product: CAIPGGNTGELFF.

The V gene is TRBV25-1, the J gene TRBJ1-5; D ambiguous. CDR3 length equals 14 residues. Looked up from germline, CDR1 is MGHDK and CDR2 is SYGVNS. With 2 bases removed from V and 7 bases from J, the gap between germline ends came to 12 bases. The CDR3 DNA reads as TGTGCCAGCAGTGAAGGAGCGGTGGAGCAGCCCCAGCATTTT. It translates to CASSEGAVEQPQHF. Full variable domain (outside the CDR3, taken from reference TRBV25-1 and TRBJ1-5): EADIYQTPRYLVIGTGKKITLECSQTMGHDKMYWYQQDPGMELHLIHYSYGVNSTEKGDLSSESTVSRIRTEHFPLTLESARPSHTSQYLCASSEGAVEQPQHFGDGTRLSIL.

The chain carries TRBV12-3 or TRBV12-4 and TRBJ2-7; 9 nucleotides agree with TRBD2. J gave up 9 bases and V 7 bases, and 10 bases lay outside the gene matches. CDR3 length: 13 residues. DNA for the CDR3: TGTGCCAGCACCTTCAGCGGGAGGATAGTGCAGTACTTC. Translating gives CASTFSGRIVQYF.

V and J are TRBV11-3 and TRBJ1-1; 7 bases line up with TRBD1. The V and J ends lost 1 base and 7 bases, in that order; junction bases with no gene match: 9. CDR3 length: 15 residues. Germline CDR1 reads SGHNT; CDR2 reads YENEEA. The CDR3, as DNA: TGTGCCAGCAGCTTAGTGGGACAGTTTCAGGGTGAAGCTTTCTTT. Encoded protein: CASSLVGQFQGEAFF.

V gene TRBV12-3 or TRBV12-4 combines with J gene TRBJ1-5; D gene unclear. This CDR3 contains 13 residues. Trimming cost V 0 bases and J 6 bases, with 6 bases left between them. Here the CDR3 DNA reads TGTGCCAGCAGTTTAGCGCTTGTTCAGCCCCAGCATTTT. Protein product: CASSLALVQPQHF.

V gene TRBV6-4 combines with J gene TRBJ2-2, with D unclear. The CDR3 length is 17 residues. Germline CDR1 is MRHNA and CDR2 is SNTAGT. With 6 bases removed from V and 1 base from J, the gap between germline ends came to 18 bases. The DNA for the CDR3 is TGTGCCAGCAGAGATACCCGGACCTCCCTGAACACCGGGGAGCTGTTTTTT. Translation: CASRDTRTSLNTGELFF.

J is TRBJ2-5 and V is TRBV3-1 (or the pseudogene TRBV3-2), with a weak D call TRBD2 (6 bases). Germline V gene lookup returns CDR1 LGHDT and CDR2 YNNKEL (reference sequence). V was cut by 1 base and J by 5 bases, with 11 bases left in between. The CDR3 runs 14 residues. CDR3 sequence (DNA): TGTGCCAGCAGCCAAGCGCCCGGAGGGGAGACCCAGTACTTC. Its translation: CASSQAPGGETQYF.

V usage is TRBV6-5 and J usage is TRBJ2-5; 7 bases align to TRBD1. Looked up from germline, CDR1 is MNHEY and CDR2 is SVGAGI. This CDR3 is built from 15 residues. The trim removed 7 bases at V and 1 base at J, leaving 9 bases unmatched. The CDR3 region is CASTISRGTQETQYF. As DNA, the CDR3 is TGTGCCAGCACTATTAGCAGGGGGACCCAAGAGACCCAGTACTTC.

This chain uses TRBV7-2 with TRBJ1-1; D may be TRBD1 (6 bases). The V end was cut by 3 bases, the J end by 3 bases, with 8 bases between. The germline gives CDR1 SGHTA, CDR2 FQGNSA. This CDR3 region has 13 residues. The chain's CDR3 is CASSFSGDTEAFF. Written as DNA, the CDR3 is TGTGCCAGCAGCTTTTCAGGGGACACTGAAGCTTTCTTT.

Only one count was recorded for this clone. This chain uses TRBV7-9 with TRBJ2-1; D is possibly TRBD1 or TRBD2 (6 bases each). Germline CDR1 reads SEHNR; CDR2 reads FQNEAQ (reference sequence). The CDR3 has 15 residues. V was shortened by 8 bases and J by 0 bases, with 14 bases between the two germline ends. CDR3 sequence reads: CASAPGASSYNEQFF. The CDR3 DNA is TGTGCCAGCGCGCCGGGGGCTAGCTCCTACAATGAGCAGTTCTTC.

This chain links TRBV19 with TRBJ1-5; 7 bases are shared with TRBD1. The CDR3 is 17 amino acids. Germline-derived CDR1 and CDR2 are LNHDA and SQIVND (reference sequence). V lost 6 bases and J lost 0; bases outside the gene matches: 11. This chain's CDR3 is CASSHRGGRYSNQPQHF. DNA of the CDR3: TGTGCCAGTAGCCACCGAGGGGGCCGTTATAGCAATCAGCCCCAGCATTTT.

The chain recombines TRBV4-3 with TRBJ1-2; TRBD1 matches 9 bases. The CDR3 spans 15 residues. Looked up from germline, CDR1 is LGHNA and CDR2 is YSLEER. The ends lost 1 base at V and 6 bases at J; junction bases unmatched: 6. The CDR3 loop is CASSQARQGGDGYTF. The CDR3 DNA follows: TGCGCCAGCAGCCAAGCCCGACAGGGGGGGGATGGCTACACCTTC.

V usage is TRBV30 and J usage is TRBJ1-5, with D unresolved. V dropped 3 bases and J dropped 10 bases, with 10 bases sitting between them. Germline loops: CDR1 GTSNPN, CDR2 SVGIG (reference sequence). The CDR3 spans 11 residues. In nucleotides, the CDR3 is TGTGCCTGGAGCCAGGCTGGACCCCAGCATTTT. This encodes CAWSQAGPQHF.

In this sample, this clone turned up once. This chain uses TRBV10-2 with TRBJ2-7; 11 bases align to TRBD2. V lost 3 bases, J lost 1 base, and 5 bases stayed unmatched. The CDR3 extends over 16 amino acids. Germline CDR1 is WSHSY and CDR2 is SAAADI. The CDR3 bases are TGCGCCAGCAGTGAAGGGGGACTAGCGGATTCCTACGAGCAGTACTTC. Its protein product is CASSEGGLADSYEQYF.

This chain uses TRBV2 with TRBJ2-7; D gene ambiguous. Between the trimmed V and J ends, which lost 8 bases and 3 bases, there was a span of 11 bases. The V gene's germline CDR1 is SNHLY and CDR2 FYNNEI. The CDR3 runs to 12 residues. The CDR3 nucleotides read TGTGCCAGCGCAAGAACCCGCTACGAGCAGTACTTC. It yields the protein CASARTRYEQYF.

The chain carries TRBV13 and TRBJ2-7, with D perhaps TRBD1 or TRBD2 (5 bases each). Trimming removed 5 bases at V and 0 bases at J, with 11 bases between. The CDR3 totals 14 residues. Germline-derived CDR1 and CDR2 are PRHDT and FYEKMQ (reference sequence). As DNA, the CDR3 is TGTGCCAGCAGCGTGGGACGGAACTCCTACGAGCAGTACTTC. This sequence encodes CASSVGRNSYEQYF.

This clone was detected a few times. V and J are TRBV6-2 or TRBV6-3 and TRBJ1-1; D gene uncertain. Trimming pared 4 bases from V and 7 bases from J, leaving 13 bases between. This CDR3 comprises 13 residues. Germline CDR1 reads MNHEY; CDR2 reads SVGEGT. DNA of the CDR3: TGTGCCAGCAGTTTCCGGGCCCTCGGTGAAGCTTTCTTT. Residues: CASSFRALGEAFF.

Here the CDR3 reads CASSIGTANSNQPQHF. CDR3 DNA: TGTGCCAGTAGTATTGGGACAGCGAATAGCAATCAGCCCCAGCATTTT. The chain is built from TRBV19 and TRBJ1-5; 7 nucleotides match TRBD1. Trimming removed 3 bases from V and 0 bases from J; junction bases left unmatched: 5. Germline assignment: CDR1 LNHDA and CDR2 SQIVND (reference sequence). This CDR3 is built from 16 residues. Using reference TRBV19 and TRBJ1-5 for the parts outside the CDR3, the full variable domain is DGGITQSPKYLFRKEGQNVTLSCEQNLNHDAMYWYRQDPGQGLRLIYYSQIVNDFQKGDIAEGYSVSREKKESFPLTVTSAQKNPTAFYLCASSIGTANSNQPQHFGDGTRLSIL.

This clone was found a few times. The V gene is TRBV29-1, the J gene TRBJ1-2; possibly TRBD1 for D (6 bases). V was trimmed by 4 bases and J by 8 bases, leaving 11 bases between them. CDR1 is SQVTM, CDR2 ANQGSEA, per germline. This CDR3 is 11 amino acids long. CDR3: CSVVDRWGYTF. CDR3 nucleotide sequence: TGCAGCGTTGTGGACAGATGGGGCTACACCTTC.